The rows below give T cell receptor beta chains drawn from one sample of a study of preoperative IRX-2 immunotherapy in early breast cancer. TCRdb's table, derived via immunoSEQ multiplex PCR, lists solely in-frame clones and lacks some. The table shows approximately 30,000 clones, with 90% to 95% occurring only once. This material was collected from a patient treated with IRX-2 immunotherapy. These receptors all stem from a human donor with breast cancer. The CDR3 runs from the conserved cysteine through the conserved F or W. A D gene is named only where the DNA matches it firmly. Clone size is shown for a subset of rows, as once, few, many or a class of expanded clone.

d_call,clone_size,v_call,j_call,cdr3_aa,cdr3_nt
.,.,TRBV7-6,TRBJ2-5,CASSLSPGPREETQYF,TGTGCCAGCAGCTTATCACCGGGCCCACGGGAGGAGACCCAGTACTTC
.,few,TRBV20-1,TRBJ1-1,CSVSTDTEAFF,TGCAGTGTTTCGACAGACACTGAAGCTTTCTTT
.,.,TRBV11-3,TRBJ2-2,CASSLFGADSPELFF,TGTGCCAGCAGCTTATTCGGGGCAGACAGCCCGGAGCTGTTTTTT
.,.,TRBV18,TRBJ2-3,CASHRDSTDTQYF,TGTGCCAGCCACAGGGATAGCACAGATACGCAGTATTTT
TRBD1,.,TRBV30,TRBJ2-5,CAWSDPDRGRQAQYF,TGTGCCTGGAGTGACCCGGACAGGGGGCGTCAAGCCCAGTACTTC
.,.,TRBV7-6,TRBJ2-7,CASSLAPGTPYEQYF,TGTGCCAGCAGCTTAGCCCCAGGGACCCCCTACGAGCAGTACTTC
TRBD1,.,TRBV7-6,TRBJ1-1,CASSRQGNTEAFF,TGTGCCAGCAGCCGACAGGGGAACACTGAAGCTTTCTTT
.,.,TRBV7-2,TRBJ1-4,CASSLEGRVFGKLFF,TGTGCCAGCAGCTTAGAGGGCAGGGTTTTTGGAAAACTGTTTTTT
.,once,TRBV28,TRBJ2-6,CASSLRGSGANVLTF,TGTGCCAGCAGTTTAAGGGGATCTGGGGCCAACGTCCTGACTTTC
.,.,TRBV11-2,TRBJ1-1,CASSLDPLNTEAFF,TGTGCCAGCAGCTTAGATCCCCTGAACACTGAAGCTTTCTTT
.,.,TRBV27,TRBJ2-2,CASSFRTYTGELFF,TGTGCCAGCAGTTTTAGGACCTACACCGGGGAGCTGTTTTTT
.,.,TRBV11-2,TRBJ1-2,CASSPVNYGYTF,TGTGCCAGCAGCCCCGTTAACTATGGCTACACCTTC
.,.,TRBV7-6,TRBJ2-1,CASSSRDSGLGGQFF,TGTGCCAGCAGCTCCCGGGACAGCGGCCTCGGGGGGCAGTTCTTC
.,once,TRBV5-1,TRBJ2-7,CASSPGQPSSYEQYF,TGCGCCAGCAGCCCTGGACAGCCGTCTTCCTACGAGCAGTACTTC
TRBD1,.,TRBV9,TRBJ1-1,CASSVGTGNTEAFF,TGTGCCAGCAGCGTCGGGACAGGGAACACTGAAGCTTTCTTT
TRBD1,.,TRBV6-5,TRBJ1-2,CASSWRTGHGYTF,TGTGCCAGCAGCTGGAGGACAGGGCATGGCTACACCTTC
TRBD1,.,TRBV27,TRBJ1-1,CAIQTGGEAFF,TGTGCCATCCAGACAGGGGGCGAAGCTTTCTTT
.,once,TRBV20-1,TRBJ1-1,CSARPNTEAFF,TGCAGTGCTAGGCCGAACACTGAAGCTTTCTTT
TRBD1,once,TRBV9,TRBJ2-5,CASSVRDRGTKETQYF,TGTGCCAGCAGCGTCCGGGACAGGGGGACCAAAGAGACCCAGTACTTC
.,.,TRBV29-1,TRBJ2-7,CSVEYPLSYEQYF,TGCAGCGTTGAATACCCCCTTTCGTACGAGCAGTACTTC
.,.,TRBV7-9,TRBJ2-2,CASSPSRDGHTGELFF,TGTGCCAGCAGCCCCAGTCGGGACGGACACACCGGGGAGCTGTTTTTT
.,.,TRBV9,TRBJ2-7,CASSRAARFYEQYF,TGTGCCAGCAGCCGGGCGGCTAGATTTTACGAGCAGTACTTC
TRBD1,.,TRBV11-2,TRBJ2-7,CASGRQGTYEQYF,TGTGCCAGCGGACGACAGGGTACCTACGAGCAGTACTTC
TRBD1,once,TRBV18,TRBJ2-1,CASSPFNVRDRGVTEQFF,TGTGCCAGCTCACCATTCAATGTCCGGGACAGGGGAGTCACTGAGCAGTTCTTC
.,.,TRBV7-2,TRBJ2-3,CASSRRSVDTQYF,TGTGCCAGCAGCCGTCGTTCGGTAGATACGCAGTATTTT
.,.,TRBV9,TRBJ1-2,CASSVDDGVNGYTF,TGTGCCAGCAGCGTAGACGATGGGGTAAATGGCTACACCTTC
.,.,TRBV7-2,TRBJ2-7,CASSLVHPTSSGAIYEQYF,TGTGCCAGCAGCTTAGTCCACCCTACTAGTTCTGGAGCAATTTACGAGCAGTACTTC
.,once,TRBV7-9,TRBJ1-3,CASNGARLSGNTIYF,TGTGCCAGCAACGGAGCAAGACTCTCTGGAAACACCATATATTTT
.,.,TRBV5-1,TRBJ2-3,CASSLALDPRGDTQYF,TGCGCCAGCAGCTTGGCTCTGGACCCACGTGGCGATACGCAGTATTTT
.,.,TRBV28,TRBJ1-2,CASFRPGEPPGYTF,TGTGCCAGCTTCCGGCCGGGGGAACCTCCCGGCTACACCTTC
.,.,TRBV7-9,TRBJ2-2,CASSLGGTANTGELFF,TGTGCCAGCAGCTTAGGCGGGACAGCTAACACCGGGGAGCTGTTTTTT
.,.,TRBV7-8,TRBJ1-5,CASSLRRGDMNQPQHF,TGTGCCAGCAGCTTACGCAGAGGGGACATGAATCAGCCCCAGCATTTT
.,.,TRBV5-6,TRBJ1-2,CASSSGQNYGYTF,TGTGCCAGCAGCTCAGGACAAAACTATGGCTACACCTTC
TRBD1,.,TRBV6-5,TRBJ2-7,CASRGQGTTYEQYF,TGTGCCAGCAGGGGACAGGGGACCACCTACGAGCAGTACTTC
.,.,TRBV7-9,TRBJ2-6,CASSLALGSGANVLTF,TGTGCCAGCAGCTTAGCTTTGGGCTCTGGGGCCAACGTCCTGACTTTC
.,.,TRBV21-1,TRBJ1-3,CASSKGVSGRDWTGNTIYF,TGTGCCAGCAGCAAAGGGGTTTCGGGGAGGGATTGGACTGGAAACACCATATATTTT
.,.,TRBV28,TRBJ2-5,CASSSSLKTQYF,TGTGCCAGCAGTTCCTCTCTAAAGACCCAGTACTTC
.,.,TRBV7-8,TRBJ1-3,CASSLDTGSGNTIYF,TGTGCCAGCAGCTTAGATACAGGGTCGGGAAACACCATATATTTT
.,.,TRBV18,TRBJ1-2,CASSPLGRAGLNYGYTF,TGTGCCAGCTCACCTCTAGGGAGGGCAGGTCTTAACTATGGCTACACCTTC
.,.,TRBV28,TRBJ2-3,CASRLGFTDTQYF,TGTGCCAGCAGGTTGGGTTTCACAGATACGCAGTATTTT
.,few,TRBV16,TRBJ1-2,CASSQLYGYTF,TGTGCCAGCAGCCAGCTTTATGGCTACACCTTC
TRBD1,.,TRBV5-5,TRBJ1-2,CASSRGTGGGYTF,TGTGCCAGCAGCCGCGGGACAGGGGGCGGCTACACCTTC
.,once,TRBV28,TRBJ2-1,CASSLQLDEQFF,TGTGCCAGCAGTTTGCAGTTGGATGAGCAGTTCTTC
.,.,TRBV6-4,TRBJ2-6,CASSEGAGANVLTF,TGTGCCAGCAGTGAAGGGGCTGGGGCCAACGTCCTGACTTTC
TRBD1,.,TRBV15,TRBJ1-1,CATRGERRGETEAFF,TGTGCCACCAGAGGAGAACGCAGGGGGGAAACTGAAGCTTTCTTT
TRBD1,.,TRBV9,TRBJ1-6,CASSAGQVGNSPLHF,TGTGCCAGCAGCGCCGGACAGGTCGGGAATTCACCCCTCCACTTT
.,.,TRBV7-2,TRBJ2-7,CASSLGSTTYSSYEQYF,TGTGCCAGCAGCTTAGGCTCGACTACCTATAGCTCCTACGAGCAGTACTTC
TRBD2,.,TRBV27,TRBJ2-3,CASSLSRSPPSGDTQYF,TGTGCCAGCAGTTTAAGCCGCTCTCCCCCTAGCGGGGATACGCAGTATTTT